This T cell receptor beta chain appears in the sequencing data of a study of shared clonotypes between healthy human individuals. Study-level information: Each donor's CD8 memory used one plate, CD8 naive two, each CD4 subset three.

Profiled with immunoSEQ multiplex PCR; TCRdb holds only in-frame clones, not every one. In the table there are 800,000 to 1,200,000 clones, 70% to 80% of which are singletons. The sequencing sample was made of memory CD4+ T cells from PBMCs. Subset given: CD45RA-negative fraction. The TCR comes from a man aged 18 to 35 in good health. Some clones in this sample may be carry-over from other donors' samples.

The DNA for the CDR3 is TGTGCCAGCAGCTTAAGACGACACAATGAGCAGTTCTTC. It yields the protein CASSLRRHNEQFF. J is TRBJ2-1 and V is TRBV7-3; D unresolved. This CDR3 spans 13 amino acids. Germline lookup yields CDR1 SGHTA and CDR2 FQGTGA. V shed 1 base and J shed 5 bases, with 6 bases lying between them.